This T cell receptor beta chain stems from a study of Ad26.COV2.S vaccination and SARS-CoV-2 variants. Study-level information: It was the COV1001 Ad26.COV2.S trial arm that included the donor. By the intramuscular route, Ad26.COV2.S was given once, or twice 56 days apart.

Using immunoSEQ multiplex PCR, the repertoire was profiled, and TCRdb retains in-frame clones only, with some absent. The sample includes roughly 270,000 clones, around 87% of them seen just once. Treatment given: 15 to 20 received Ad26.COV2.S at low or high dose, single or two shots; about 5 received placebo; per-sample allocation not given. All samples were drawn on day 63, counting from the first vaccine or placebo injection. Study-level findings and limits: Reported findings describe substantial breadth in spike-specific CD8+ and CD4+ T cell responses following vaccination.

Notes on this clone: Its antigen is still unknown.

The length of the CDR3 is 14 residues. V lost 6 bases and J 4 bases, leaving 16 bases between the germline ends. From germline, CDR1 is SEHNR and CDR2 FQNEAQ (reference sequence). This specimen was peripheral blood, taken in a trial of Ad26.COV2.S vaccine versus placebo. The clonotype comes from a person between 18 and 65 years old who received the Ad26.COV2.S COVID-19 vaccine or a placebo. The V gene is TRBV7-9, the J gene TRBJ2-7; D tentatively fits TRBD1 or TRBD2 (5 bases each). CDR3 sequence (DNA): TGTGCCAGCAGTCATCCGGGGCCAGCGTACGAGCAGTACTTC. It encodes CASSHPGPAYEQYF. The full variable domain, with the rest looked up from reference TRBV7-9 and TRBJ2-7, is DTGVSQNPRHKITKRGQNVTFRCDPISEHNRLYWYRQTLGQGPEFLTYFQNEAQLEKSRLLSDRFSAERPKGSFSTLEIQRTEQGDSAMYLCASSHPGPAYEQYFGPGTRLTVT.